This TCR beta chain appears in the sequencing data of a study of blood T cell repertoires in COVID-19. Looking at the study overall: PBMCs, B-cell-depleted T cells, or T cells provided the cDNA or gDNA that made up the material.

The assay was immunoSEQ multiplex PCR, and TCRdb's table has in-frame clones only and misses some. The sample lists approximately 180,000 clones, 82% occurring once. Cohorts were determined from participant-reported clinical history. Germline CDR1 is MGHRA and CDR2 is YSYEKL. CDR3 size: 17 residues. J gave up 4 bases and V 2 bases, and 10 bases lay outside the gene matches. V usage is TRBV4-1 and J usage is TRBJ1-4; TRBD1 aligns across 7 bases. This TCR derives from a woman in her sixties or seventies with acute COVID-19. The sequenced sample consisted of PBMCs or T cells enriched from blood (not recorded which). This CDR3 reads CASSQSRRGQSNEKLFF. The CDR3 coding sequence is TGCGCCAGCAGCCAATCGCGTAGGGGGCAAAGTAATGAAAAACTGTTTTTT.